The 28 T cell receptor beta chains presented below share a single source sample, sequenced in a study of technical replicates of blood from a few donors. TCRdb keeps only in-frame clones here, not all; method: immunoSEQ multiplex PCR. The table lists roughly 15,000 clones, about four fifths of them singletons. The sequenced sample was PBMCs. The receptors were sampled from a human donor in good health.

This sequence joins TRBV5-1 and TRBJ1-1; D is ambiguous. CDR3 length: 13 amino acids. Per the germline V gene, CDR1 is SGHRS and CDR2 is YFSETQ. V lost 4 bases to trimming and J lost 0 bases, with 7 bases between them. CDR3 nucleotides: TGCGCCAGCAGCCCCGCTATGAACACTGAAGCTTTCTTT. Residues: CASSPAMNTEAFF.

The V gene is TRBV5-1, the J gene TRBJ2-1; 9 nucleotides line up with TRBD1. With 4 bases clipped from V and 10 bases from J, the junction kept 6 bases outside the gene matches. The CDR3 consists of 13 residues. Germline CDR1 and CDR2: SGHRS and YFSETQ. As DNA, the CDR3 is TGCGCCAGCAGCCGGGGACAGGGCGAGGAGCAGTTCTTC. Encoded protein: CASSRGQGEEQFF. Full variable domain (missing parts from reference TRBV5-1 and TRBJ2-1): KAGVTQTPRYLIKTRGQQVTLSCSPISGHRSVSWYQQTPGQGLQFLFEYFSETQRNKGNFPGRFSGRQFSNSRSEMNVSTLELGDSALYLCASSRGQGEEQFFGPGTRLTVL.

This clone has a handful of counts. The chain couples TRBV2 to TRBJ1-2; 9 bases are a match to TRBD1. The CDR3 length is 10 residues. The germline V gene encodes CDR1 SNHLY and CDR2 FYNNEI. V gave up 11 bases and J gave up 8 bases; unmatched junction bases: 3. The chain's CDR3 is CADRGNGYTF. The CDR3 DNA is TGTGCCGACAGGGGGAACGGCTACACCTTC.

This clone was seen more than once but under ten times. CDR3: CASSSRTGGADTQYF. The DNA of the CDR3 is TGCGCCAGCAGCTCACGGACAGGGGGCGCAGATACGCAGTATTTT. The chain couples TRBV5-1 to TRBJ2-3, with 11 bases that match TRBD1. The germline V gene encodes CDR1 SGHRS and CDR2 YFSETQ. J was trimmed by 4 bases and V by 3 bases; bases with no gene match: 4. CDR3 length: 15 residues.

This clone was seen a single time. This chain connects TRBV4-1 to TRBJ2-5; no clear D. Trimming stripped 1 base from V and 3 bases from J, with 15 bases between. Germline lookup yields CDR1 MGHRA and CDR2 YSYEKL. This CDR3 is built from 16 residues. The CDR3 protein is CASSQVFPVREETQYF. The CDR3 nucleotides read TGCGCCAGCAGCCAAGTATTCCCGGTCCGGGAAGAGACCCAGTACTTC.

The chain combines TRBV6-5 with TRBJ2-3, with 9 bases identical to TRBD1. The ends lost 6 bases at V and 3 bases at J; junction bases unmatched: 7. CDR3 length: 15 residues. The germline CDR1 and CDR2 sequences are MNHEY and SVGAGI. The DNA for the CDR3 is TGTGCCAGCAGCAAGGGGACAGGGTTAACAGATACGCAGTATTTT. This translates into CASSKGTGLTDTQYF.

V is TRBV6-6 and J is TRBJ2-7; 8 bases are a match to TRBD2. Germline assignment: CDR1 MNHNY and CDR2 SVGAGI (reference sequence). The CDR3 has 15 residues. The J segment lost 3 bases and the V segment lost 2 bases, leaving 6 bases of the junction unmatched. The CDR3 sequence is CASSYPRAGGYEQYF. CDR3 DNA sequence: TGTGCCAGCAGTTACCCGAGGGCGGGAGGCTACGAGCAGTACTTC.

The chain carries TRBV6-1 and TRBJ2-1, with TRBD2 as a possible D gene (6 bases). The CDR3 has 12 residues. From germline, CDR1 is MNHNS and CDR2 SASEGT. Trimming left V 4 bases short and J 6 bases short, with 7 bases between. The DNA for the CDR3 is TGTGCCAGCAGTGGGAGGGTCAATGAGCAGTTCTTC. Amino acids: CASSGRVNEQFF.

The chain carries TRBV10-3 and TRBJ1-5; 7 positions agree with TRBD1. Germline CDR1 and CDR2: ENHRY and SYGVKD. The trim removed 0 bases at V and 0 bases at J, leaving 5 bases unmatched. The CDR3 extends over 17 amino acids. The CDR3 reads CAISESEGAYSNQPQHF. The DNA for the CDR3 is TGTGCCATCAGTGAGTCGGAGGGGGCTTATAGCAATCAGCCCCAGCATTTT.

CDR3 residues: CASSPGRDRGYTF. The CDR3 DNA is TGTGCCAGCAGCCCCGGCAGGGATAGAGGCTACACCTTC. The gene calls are TRBV7-2 and TRBJ1-2; TRBD1 is a possible D gene (5 bases). Deletions cut 5 bases from V and 8 bases from J, with 15 bases between. The germline gives CDR1 SGHTA, CDR2 FQGNSA. This CDR3 comprises 13 residues.

Here the CDR3 reads CASSPRPTGTGELFF. The DNA for the CDR3 is TGTGCCAGCAGCCCGCGCCCGACAGGAACCGGGGAGCTGTTTTTT. The rearrangement uses TRBV9 and TRBJ2-2; D may be TRBD1 (6 bases). The CDR3 has 15 amino acids. Trimming took off 4 bases at V and 5 bases at J, with 15 bases between the two ends. Germline V gene sequence: CDR1 SGDLS, CDR2 YYNGEE.

The chain recombines TRBV5-1 with TRBJ2-1; no clear D. Germline lookup yields CDR1 SGHRS and CDR2 YFSETQ. The CDR3 has 13 residues. V lost 1 base and J lost 6, with 8 bases in between. In DNA, the CDR3 is TGCGCCAGCAGCTTGAACAGCTTCAATGAGCAGTTCTTC. Protein sequence: CASSLNSFNEQFF.

The chain recombines TRBV28 with TRBJ2-7, with a tentative D call TRBD2 (6 bases). Germline V lookup: CDR1 MDHEN, CDR2 SYDVKM. The CDR3 covers 13 residues. V lost 7 bases, J lost 3 bases, and 13 bases lay in between. The CDR3 reads CASIGPGVYEQYF. In DNA, the CDR3 is TGTGCCAGCATCGGTCCGGGAGTCTACGAGCAGTACTTC.

The chain couples TRBV27 to TRBJ1-5, with D possibly TRBD1 on 6 matching bases. The CDR3 spans 14 residues. Per the germline V gene, CDR1 is MNHEY and CDR2 is SMNVEV (reference sequence). V shed 2 bases and J shed 1 base, with 6 bases lying between them. CDR3 protein: CASSLGQSNQPQHF. The DNA of the CDR3 is TGTGCCAGCAGTTTAGGACAGAGCAATCAGCCCCAGCATTTT.

This sequence joins TRBV5-1 and TRBJ1-4, with a tentative D call TRBD1 (5 bases). The CDR3 totals 14 residues. The V gene lost 0 bases and the J gene lost 8 bases, with 11 bases spanning the gap. In germline, CDR1 is SGHRS, CDR2 YFSETQ. The CDR3 loop is CASSLAGVGEKLFF. For the CDR3, the DNA is TGCGCCAGCAGCTTGGCGGGGGTCGGAGAAAAACTGTTTTTT.

This chain joins TRBV7-9 and TRBJ2-5; a possible D gene is TRBD2 (5 bases). CDR3 length equals 15 residues. Between the trimmed V and J ends, which lost 6 bases and 5 bases, there was a span of 19 bases. Germline CDR1 SEHNR, CDR2 FQNEAQ (reference sequence). The CDR3 reads CASRSGRVGEETQYF. Written as DNA, the CDR3 is TGTGCCAGCAGATCCGGAAGGGTCGGGGAGGAGACCCAGTACTTC.

The V and J genes are TRBV11-2 and TRBJ2-3; the D gene is possibly TRBD2 (6 bases). V lost 3 bases, J lost 6 bases, and 13 bases lay in between. Germline V gene sequence: CDR1 SGHAT, CDR2 FQNNGV. CDR3 length: 14 amino acids. CDR3 DNA sequence: TGTGCCAGCAGCTTTTCACGCGCGGGGGATACGCAGTATTTT. This gives the protein CASSFSRAGDTQYF.

J is TRBJ2-7 and V is TRBV16; 13 nucleotides match TRBD2. J was trimmed by 12 bases and V by 4 bases; bases with no gene match: 6. Per germline, CDR1 KGHSY and CDR2 FQNENV. This CDR3 region has 13 residues. Here the CDR3 reads CASSPGLAGYAYF. CDR3 sequence (DNA): TGTGCCAGCAGCCCGGGACTAGCGGGATATGCGTACTTC.

CDR3 bases: TGTGCCAGCTCACCAGTGTCCAGGGATGCGCGAGAGACCCAGTACTTC. This gives the protein CASSPVSRDARETQYF. The V gene is TRBV18, the J gene TRBJ2-5; weak D call: TRBD1 (5 bases). CDR1 is KGHSH, CDR2 LQKENI, per germline. V lost 2 bases, J lost 4 bases, and 17 bases lay in between. The CDR3 runs 16 residues. Combining the CDR3 with reference TRBV18 and TRBJ2-5 gives the whole variable domain NAGVMQNPRHLVRRRGQEARLRCSPMKGHSHVYWYRQLPEEGLKFMVYLQKENIIDESGMPKERFSAEFPKEGPSILRIQQVVRGDSAAYFCASSPVSRDARETQYFGPGTRLLVL.

The CDR3 DNA follows: TGTGCCAGCTTCCTCCAGCGGGGCGACTCCTACAATGAGCAGTTCTTC. This sequence encodes CASFLQRGDSYNEQFF. The V gene is TRBV7-8, the J gene TRBJ2-1; 7 bases match TRBD2. The CDR3 contains 16 residues. V lost 8 bases and J lost 0; bases outside the gene matches: 10. The germline V gene has CDR1 SGHVS and CDR2 FQNEAQ.

The gene calls are TRBV19 and TRBJ1-2; D may be TRBD1 (6 bases). The CDR3 contains 13 residues. The V gene's germline CDR1 is LNHDA and CDR2 SQIVND (reference sequence). V dropped 9 bases and J dropped 7 bases, with 18 bases sitting between them. The CDR3 loop reads CASQKQGIGGYTF. In nucleotides, the CDR3 is TGTGCCAGCCAAAAACAGGGTATCGGTGGCTACACCTTC.

The chain carries TRBV5-1 and TRBJ1-5; TRBD1 aligns across 8 bases. There are 17 residues in the CDR3. Germline V gene lookup returns CDR1 SGHRS and CDR2 YFSETQ. V lost 0 bases, J lost 3 bases, and 8 bases stayed unmatched. The CDR3 DNA is TGCGCCAGCAGCTTGGGGACAGGGCGATCTGACAATCAGCCCCAGCATTTT. It yields the protein CASSLGTGRSDNQPQHF. The complete variable domain, with remaining parts taken from reference TRBV5-1 and TRBJ1-5, reads KAGVTQTPRYLIKTRGQQVTLSCSPISGHRSVSWYQQTPGQGLQFLFEYFSETQRNKGNFPGRFSGRQFSNSRSEMNVSTLELGDSALYLCASSLGTGRSDNQPQHFGDGTRLSIL.

The chain carries TRBV7-8 and TRBJ1-5; unclear D gene. Trimming took 4 bases from V and 0 from J, leaving 10 bases between them. Germline V gene sequence: CDR1 SGHVS, CDR2 FQNEAQ. This CDR3 region has 15 residues. Here the CDR3 reads CASSSVRNSNQPQHF. The CDR3 DNA reads as TGTGCCAGCAGCTCCGTCAGGAATAGCAATCAGCCCCAGCATTTT.

The gene calls are TRBV5-1 and TRBJ1-2; 9 bases are shared with TRBD1. The CDR3 sequence is 13 residues long. Trimming cost V 2 bases and J 8 bases; bases outside gene matches: 4. In germline, CDR1 is SGHRS, CDR2 YFSETQ. The CDR3 sequence: CASSFRDRDGYTF. CDR3 nucleotides: TGCGCCAGCAGCTTCCGGGACAGGGACGGCTACACCTTC.

This chain uses TRBV5-1 with TRBJ2-1, with 8 positions matching TRBD2. Germline CDR1 SGHRS, CDR2 YFSETQ. J lost 3 bases, V lost 0 bases, and 2 bases had no gene match. The CDR3 extends over 15 amino acids. The CDR3 loop reads CASSLDSGVYNEQFF. The CDR3 DNA sequence: TGCGCCAGCAGCTTGGATAGCGGGGTCTACAATGAGCAGTTCTTC.

The V call is TRBV7-9, the J call TRBJ2-5; possible D gene TRBD2, 6 bases. This CDR3 spans 14 amino acids. Germline CDR1 SEHNR, CDR2 FQNEAQ (reference sequence). The germline V and J ends were trimmed by 1 base and 1 base, with 7 bases remaining between them. Written as DNA, the CDR3 is TGTGCCAGCAGCTTAGTGGGAGGCCAAGAGACCCAGTACTTC. Protein sequence: CASSLVGGQETQYF.

The chain uses TRBV10-1 and TRBJ2-5; D is perhaps TRBD2 (6 bases). In germline, CDR1 is WNHNN, CDR2 SYGVQD (reference sequence). V dropped 2 bases and J dropped 3 bases, with 10 bases sitting between them. This CDR3 has 14 amino acids. CDR3 coding DNA: TGCGCCAGCAGTGAGAGTAGCGGAAAAGAGACCCAGTACTTC. Translating it yields CASSESSGKETQYF.

The rearrangement joins TRBV9 to TRBJ2-7; 12 bases map to TRBD2. V trimming: 3 bases; J trimming: 4 bases; junction bases outside the gene matches: 5. The CDR3 is 15 amino acids. Germline V lookup: CDR1 SGDLS, CDR2 YYNGEE. CDR3 sequence: CASSETSGSVYEQYF. In nucleotides, the CDR3 is TGTGCCAGCAGCGAGACTAGCGGGAGTGTGTACGAGCAGTACTTC.